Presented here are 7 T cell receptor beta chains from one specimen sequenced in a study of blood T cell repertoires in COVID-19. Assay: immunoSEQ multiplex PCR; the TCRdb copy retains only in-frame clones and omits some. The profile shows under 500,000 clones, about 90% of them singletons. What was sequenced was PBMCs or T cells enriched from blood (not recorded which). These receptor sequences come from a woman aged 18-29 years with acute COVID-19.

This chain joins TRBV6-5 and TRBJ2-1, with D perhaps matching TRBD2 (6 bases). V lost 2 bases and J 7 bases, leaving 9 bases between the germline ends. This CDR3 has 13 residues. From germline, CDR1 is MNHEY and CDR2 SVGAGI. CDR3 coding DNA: TGTGCCAGCAGTTACCCGGGGACTAATGAGCAGTTCTTC. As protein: CASSYPGTNEQFF.

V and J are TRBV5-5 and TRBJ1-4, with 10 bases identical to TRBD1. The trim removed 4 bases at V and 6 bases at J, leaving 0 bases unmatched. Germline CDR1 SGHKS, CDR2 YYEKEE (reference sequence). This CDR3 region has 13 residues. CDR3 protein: CASSGTGDEKLFF. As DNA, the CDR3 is TGTGCCAGCAGCGGGACAGGGGATGAAAAACTGTTTTTT.

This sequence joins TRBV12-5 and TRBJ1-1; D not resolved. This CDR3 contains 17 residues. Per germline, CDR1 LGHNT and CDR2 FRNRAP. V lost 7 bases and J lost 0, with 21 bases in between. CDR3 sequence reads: CASALPWFLTLNTEAFF. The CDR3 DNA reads TGTGCTAGTGCCCTTCCGTGGTTTCTGACTTTGAACACTGAAGCTTTCTTT.

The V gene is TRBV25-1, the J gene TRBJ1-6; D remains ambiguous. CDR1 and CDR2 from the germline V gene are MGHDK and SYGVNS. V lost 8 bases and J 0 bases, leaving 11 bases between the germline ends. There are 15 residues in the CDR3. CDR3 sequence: CASSLGSSYNSPLHF. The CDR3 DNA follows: TGTGCCAGCTCCCTAGGCAGCTCCTATAATTCACCCCTCCACTTT.

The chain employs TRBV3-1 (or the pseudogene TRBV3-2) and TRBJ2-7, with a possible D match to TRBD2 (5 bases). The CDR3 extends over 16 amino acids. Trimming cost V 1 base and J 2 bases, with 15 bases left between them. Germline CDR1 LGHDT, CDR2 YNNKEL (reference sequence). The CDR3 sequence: CASSQVREFYTYEQYF. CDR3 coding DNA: TGTGCCAGCAGCCAAGTGAGGGAATTTTATACCTACGAGCAGTACTTC.

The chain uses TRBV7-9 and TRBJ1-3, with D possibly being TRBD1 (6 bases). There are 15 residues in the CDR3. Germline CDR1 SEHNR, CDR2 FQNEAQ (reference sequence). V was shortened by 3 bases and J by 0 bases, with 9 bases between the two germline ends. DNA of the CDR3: TGTGCCAGCAGCTTCCGGGACACCTCTGGAAACACCATATATTTT. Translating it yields CASSFRDTSGNTIYF.

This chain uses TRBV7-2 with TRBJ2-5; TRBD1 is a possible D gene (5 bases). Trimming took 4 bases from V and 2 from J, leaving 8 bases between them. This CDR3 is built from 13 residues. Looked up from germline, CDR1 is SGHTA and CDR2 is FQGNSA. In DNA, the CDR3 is TGTGCCAGCAGCTACTACAGGCAAGAGACCCAGTACTTC. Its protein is CASSYYRQETQYF.